The 9 T cell receptor beta chains reported below all come from one sample, sequenced in a study of Tregs in tolerant kidney transplant recipients. This table comes from immunoSEQ multiplex PCR, and its TCRdb copy is limited to in-frame clones, with some not included. There are 100,000 to 120,000 clones in the sample; 90% occur only once, and about 0.35% lies in the top ten. Material: CD4+ T cells from blood, obtained before the transplant. Receptors were obtained from a human donor who received a combined kidney and bone marrow transplant.

This chain links TRBV27 with TRBJ2-2; D is perhaps TRBD2 (7 bases). Germline CDR1 and CDR2: MNHEY and SMNVEV (reference sequence). This CDR3 is 13 amino acids long. Trimming took 10 bases from V and 1 from J, leaving 10 bases between them. The CDR3 reads CAIRGGNTGELFF. The CDR3 DNA reads TGTGCCATAAGGGGGGGGAACACCGGGGAGCTGTTTTTT.

As to this clone: An end of the junction differs from the germline gene, which may be a read error. V gene TRBV5-4 combines with J gene TRBJ2-7, with 8 bases that match TRBD1. From germline, CDR1 is SGHNT and CDR2 YYREEE (reference sequence). The CDR3 covers 15 residues. CDR3 nucleotide sequence: TGTGCCAGCAGATTGGACAGGGTCAGCTCCTACGAGCAGTACTTC. It translates to CASRLDRVSSYEQYF.

As to this clone: The germline gene is not matched at one end of the junction; a read error may be the cause. For the CDR3, the DNA is TGTGCCAGCAGTCAGGGACAGGGGTTGGACTTC. It codes for CASSQGQGLDF. The chain recombines TRBV6-6 with TRBJ2-7, with 10 bases matching TRBD1. This CDR3 is 11 amino acids long. Per germline, CDR1 MNHNY and CDR2 SVGAGI (reference sequence).

This chain connects TRBV5-4 to TRBJ2-7, with D possibly being TRBD1 (5 bases). CDR1 is SGHNT and CDR2 is YYREEE in the germline V gene (reference sequence). Trimming took 4 bases from V and 2 from J, leaving 13 bases between them. This CDR3 has 14 residues. CDR3 nucleotide sequence: TGTGCCAGCAGCCAAACAGGCGGTCCCTACGAGCAGTACTTC. It specifies CASSQTGGPYEQYF.

The V gene is TRBV27, the J gene TRBJ1-4; TRBD1 matches 7 bases. CDR1 is MNHEY and CDR2 is SMNVEV in the germline V gene (reference sequence). V was clipped by 3 bases and J by 8 bases; unmatched bases: 6. The CDR3 sequence is 14 residues long. The CDR3 loop is CASSLTGLGEKLFF. CDR3 coding DNA: TGTGCCAGCAGTTTGACAGGGTTGGGGGAAAAACTGTTTTTT.

This rearrangement joins TRBV6-4 to TRBJ1-1; D is unresolved. From germline, CDR1 is MRHNA and CDR2 SNTAGT. CDR3 size: 13 residues. The ends were cut back, 3 bases at V and 5 bases at J, with 10 bases in the middle. DNA for the CDR3: TGTGCCAGCAGTGAAGAAGCCCGAACTGAAGCTTTCTTT. It yields the protein CASSEEARTEAFF.

The chain recombines TRBV6-5 with TRBJ1-1; 7 bases fit TRBD1. The trim removed 7 bases at V and 4 bases at J, leaving 6 bases unmatched. The germline gives CDR1 MNHEY, CDR2 SVGAGI. The CDR3 spans 13 residues. CDR3 nucleotide sequence: TGTGCCAGCATAAGGACAGGCCTCACTGAAGCTTTCTTT. It encodes CASIRTGLTEAFF.

The chain couples TRBV7-2 to TRBJ2-7, with D perhaps TRBD2 (5 bases). The germline V gene encodes CDR1 SGHTA and CDR2 FQGNSA. The CDR3 extends over 18 amino acids. Trimming left V 1 base short and J 0 bases short, with 19 bases between. This chain's CDR3 is CASSLVAAGSAASYEQYF. The CDR3 nucleotides read TGTGCCAGCAGCTTAGTAGCCGCTGGGAGCGCAGCCTCCTACGAGCAGTACTTC.

This CDR3 reads CSAHRGPGELFF. The CDR3 DNA follows: TGCAGCGCCCACAGGGGTCCCGGGGAGCTGTTTTTT. The gene calls are TRBV29-1 and TRBJ2-2, with 7 bases lining up with TRBD1. CDR1 SQVTM and CDR2 ANQGSEA come from the germline V gene. The CDR3 totals 12 residues. The junction had 5 bases not matched to a gene; V was cut back by 7 bases and J by 6 bases.